The sequence of this T cell receptor beta chain was determined in a study of CXCR3-negative and CXCR3-positive naive CD8 T cells. At the level of the study: Every library held about 1.5 +/- 0.3 million TRB reads, and the total came to approximately 140 million. Findings of the study overall: Sequencing showed both naive subsets with comparably high diversity, and memory CD8+ cells much lower. TRB CDR3s of CXCR3-positive naive cells were more hydrophobic than those of CXCR3-negative naive cells.

Triplicates of under 350,000 cells were sorted from each CD8+ T cell subset. Naive cells were sorted as CD45RO-, CCR7+, CD27+ and CD95-. Comments on this clonotype: Antigen unknown.

CDR1 MDHEN and CDR2 SYDVKM come from the germline V gene. CDR3 length equals 13 residues. cDNA libraries for TRB were generated by 5' RACE incorporating UMI labels. Reanalyzing the 5' RACE reads, TCRdb keeps one entry per CDR3 protein, without DNA. This sample's table has about 110,000 distinct CDR3 sequences. The TCR originated in a human donor in good health. Some clones in this sample may be carry-over from other donors' samples. The sample was naive CXCR3+ CD8+ T cells from blood. Described subset: CD45RO-CCR7+CD27+CD95- naive CD8+ T cells expressing CXCR3 (TNR3+). The genes are TRBV28 and TRBJ2-2. The CDR3 region is CASSFRETGELFF.